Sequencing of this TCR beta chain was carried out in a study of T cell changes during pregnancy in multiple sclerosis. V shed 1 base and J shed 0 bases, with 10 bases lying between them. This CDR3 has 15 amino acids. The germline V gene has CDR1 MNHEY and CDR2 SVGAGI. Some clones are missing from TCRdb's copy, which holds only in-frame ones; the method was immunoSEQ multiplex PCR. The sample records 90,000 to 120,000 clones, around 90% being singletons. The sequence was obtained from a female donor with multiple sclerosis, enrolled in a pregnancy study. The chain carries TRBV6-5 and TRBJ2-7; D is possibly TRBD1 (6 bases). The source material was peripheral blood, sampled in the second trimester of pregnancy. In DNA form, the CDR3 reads TGTGCCAGCAGTTACTTAGGGGGAAGCTCCTACGAGCAGTACTTC. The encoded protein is CASSYLGGSSYEQYF.